Presented here are 24 T cell receptor beta chains from one specimen sequenced in a study of blood T cell repertoires in COVID-19. Sequencing was performed with immunoSEQ multiplex PCR; in TCRdb, only in-frame clones are kept and a portion is missing. This repertoire shows just under 60,000 clones, approximately 86% found once; its top ten account for 6.5% to 8%. Sequences were obtained from peripheral blood. Receptor source: a human donor with active COVID-19. The donor label of this sample is uncertain.

The genes are TRBV6-6 and TRBJ2-3, with D maybe TRBD2 (6 bases). The V gene lost 10 bases and the J gene lost 0 bases, with 20 bases spanning the gap. Per germline, CDR1 MNHNY and CDR2 SVGAGI (reference sequence). This CDR3 contains 16 residues. CDR3 amino acids: CANSASYGTSTDTQYF. CDR3 nucleotides: TGTGCCAACTCAGCCTCATACGGGACTAGCACAGATACGCAGTATTTT.

This clone was seen a single time. The chain uses TRBV5-1 and TRBJ2-1; TRBD2 is a possible D gene (5 bases). Per the germline V gene, CDR1 is SGHRS and CDR2 is YFSETQ. CDR3 length: 15 amino acids. V shed 4 bases and J shed 0 bases, with 11 bases lying between them. For the CDR3, the DNA is TGCGCCAGCAGCCTGGACTCTGGCTCCTACAATGAGCAGTTCTTC. It specifies CASSLDSGSYNEQFF.

The V gene is TRBV6-2 or TRBV6-3, the J gene TRBJ1-6, with a possible D match to TRBD1 (5 bases). CDR1 is MNHEY, CDR2 SVGEGT, per germline. CDR3 size: 15 residues. V was trimmed by 2 bases and J by 9 bases, leaving 14 bases between them. CDR3 sequence reads: CASSYLRALSSPLHF. DNA for the CDR3: TGTGCCAGCAGTTACCTCAGGGCCTTGAGTTCACCCCTCCACTTT.

The genes are TRBV6-1 and TRBJ1-3; D not resolved. Germline CDR1 MNHNS, CDR2 SASEGT. There are 18 residues in the CDR3. V was shortened by 2 bases and J by 0 bases, with 17 bases between the two germline ends. Written as DNA, the CDR3 is TGTGCCAGCAGTGAAATGGGTAGGCAGGCCGCCTCTGGAAACACCATATATTTT. Its translation is CASSEMGRQAASGNTIYF.

The rearrangement uses TRBV12-3 or TRBV12-4 and TRBJ1-1; 7 bases are a match to TRBD1. Trimming at V came to 5 bases and at J to 4 bases, leaving 4 bases not matched to a gene. The CDR3 consists of 13 residues. The CDR3 DNA sequence: TGTGCCAGCAGTCGGAACAGGGGCACTGAAGCTTTCTTT. This gives the protein CASSRNRGTEAFF.

CDR3 DNA sequence: TGTGCCAGCAGCTCGCATGGGCCAGGACAGGGGACCGGGGAGCTGTTTTTT. Translating it yields CASSSHGPGQGTGELFF. This chain links TRBV5-5 with TRBJ2-2; 9 bases map to TRBD1. The CDR3 extends over 17 amino acids. V shed 3 bases and J 5 bases; nucleotides not matched to a gene: 11. Germline-derived CDR1 and CDR2 are SGHKS and YYEKEE (reference sequence).

The chain recombines TRBV30 with TRBJ1-2, with no clear D. The germline CDR1 and CDR2 sequences are GTSNPN and SVGIG (reference sequence). V lost 5 bases and J lost 6, with 10 bases in between. The CDR3 has 11 residues. The CDR3 nucleotides are TGTGCCTGGCGGGCGGGAAATGGCTACACCTTC. Residues: CAWRAGNGYTF.

This clone came up a few times. The rearrangement links TRBV6-6 to TRBJ2-7, with D perhaps TRBD2 (6 bases). This CDR3 is built from 14 residues. The V gene lost 6 bases and the J gene lost 2 bases, with 14 bases spanning the gap. Germline V gene lookup returns CDR1 MNHNY and CDR2 SVGAGI (reference sequence). The CDR3 DNA is TGTGCCAGCAGCTGGGGGGACCTGCCCTACGAGCAGTACTTC. This codes for CASSWGDLPYEQYF.

This clone occurred a few times. The rearrangement uses TRBV6-2 or TRBV6-3 and TRBJ2-7; 8 bases map to TRBD1. The J segment lost 3 bases and the V segment lost 2 bases, leaving 3 bases of the junction unmatched. The CDR3 has 14 residues. Germline loops: CDR1 MNHEY, CDR2 SVGEGT. DNA for the CDR3: TGTGCCAGCAGTTACGGACAGGGCAACTACGAGCAGTACTTC. Translation: CASSYGQGNYEQYF.

The V call is TRBV5-1, the J call TRBJ1-1; no reliable D call. The CDR3 runs to 14 residues. The ends were cut back, 0 bases at V and 1 base at J, with 7 bases in the middle. Germline-derived CDR1 and CDR2 are SGHRS and YFSETQ. The CDR3: CASSLGQANTEAFF. CDR3 in DNA: TGCGCCAGCAGCTTGGGGCAGGCGAACACTGAAGCTTTCTTT.

This rearrangement joins TRBV6-1 to TRBJ1-1; 11 nucleotides agree with TRBD1. J gave up 6 bases and V 3 bases, and 3 bases lay outside the gene matches. The CDR3 extends over 14 amino acids. Germline lookup yields CDR1 MNHNS and CDR2 SASEGT. The CDR3: CASSEDRGRAEAFF. The CDR3 coding sequence is TGTGCCAGCAGTGAGGACAGGGGGCGTGCTGAAGCTTTCTTT.

V is TRBV5-6 and J is TRBJ2-7, with TRBD2 identical over 10 bases. The CDR3 runs 16 residues. Trimming removed 5 bases from V and 0 bases from J; junction bases left unmatched: 8. In germline, CDR1 is SGHDT, CDR2 YYEEEE. CDR3: CASRSQTSGPSYEQYF. The CDR3 coding sequence is TGTGCCAGCAGGTCGCAGACTAGCGGGCCCTCCTACGAGCAGTACTTC. Together with reference TRBV5-6 and TRBJ2-7, the CDR3 gives the full variable domain: DAGVTQSPTHLIKTRGQQVTLRCSPKSGHDTVSWYQQALGQGPQFIFQYYEEEERQRGNFPDRFSGHQFPNYSSELNVNALLLGDSALYLCASRSQTSGPSYEQYFGPGTRLTVT.

The V gene is TRBV27, the J gene TRBJ1-2, with a weak D call TRBD1 (5 bases). CDR3 length: 13 residues. The V and J ends lost 7 bases and 7 bases respectively, with 16 bases between them. Germline lookup yields CDR1 MNHEY and CDR2 SMNVEV (reference sequence). The CDR3 loop is CASTPLGGTGYTF. For the CDR3, the DNA is TGTGCCAGCACCCCACTGGGGGGAACTGGCTACACCTTC.

The V call is TRBV6-4, the J call TRBJ2-7; D perhaps matches TRBD2 (5 bases). The V end lost 8 bases, the J end lost 3 bases, and 17 bases lay between the germline ends. The CDR3 is made up of 14 amino acids. The germline CDR1 and CDR2 sequences are MRHNA and SNTAGT. The CDR3 DNA reads TGTGCCAGCGACCAGAGGACTGGCAGCTACGAGCAGTACTTC. Residues: CASDQRTGSYEQYF.

The J gene is TRBJ2-3, the V gene TRBV6-5; weak D call: TRBD1 (6 bases). The germline CDR1 and CDR2 sequences are MNHEY and SVGAGI. This CDR3 region has 11 residues. V was trimmed by 11 bases and J by 6 bases, leaving 12 bases between them. The CDR3 here is CAVLQGDTQYF. CDR3 nucleotides: TGTGCCGTCCTCCAGGGGGATACGCAGTATTTT.

This chain uses TRBV5-1 with TRBJ1-3; D is perhaps TRBD1 (5 bases). Germline lookup yields CDR1 SGHRS and CDR2 YFSETQ. This CDR3 spans 16 amino acids. Trimming removed 0 bases from V and 3 bases from J, with 13 bases in between. The CDR3, as DNA: TGCGCCAGCAGCTTGGTTGGCCAGGGATATGGAAACACCATATATTTT. This codes for CASSLVGQGYGNTIYF.

The rearrangement uses TRBV5-1 and TRBJ1-1; 7 bases are shared with TRBD1. The CDR3 loop spans 15 amino acids. Germline V gene sequence: CDR1 SGHRS, CDR2 YFSETQ. V was pared by 3 bases and J by 5 bases, with 10 bases of the junction left unmatched. The CDR3 spells CASSSQTGPGTEAFF. The CDR3 nucleotides are TGCGCCAGCAGCTCCCAGACAGGGCCAGGGACTGAAGCTTTCTTT.

The genes are TRBV10-3 and TRBJ2-1, with 10 bases lining up with TRBD1. The CDR3 has 17 residues. Germline CDR1 is ENHRY and CDR2 is SYGVKD. Unmatched junction bases numbered 11, after V lost 0 bases and J lost 9 bases. The CDR3 bases are TGTGCCATCAGTGAGTCGAAGGGACAGGGGAAATTTGCTGAGCAGTTCTTC. Its translation: CAISESKGQGKFAEQFF.

V gene TRBV4-3 combines with J gene TRBJ1-2; 8 nucleotides line up with TRBD1. V lost 0 bases and J lost 0; bases outside the gene matches: 12. The CDR3 extends over 19 amino acids. The germline CDR1 and CDR2 sequences are LGHNA and YSLEER. CDR3 DNA sequence: TGCGCCAGCAGCCAAGATCGGGTACAGGGGGTGATAGCTAACTATGGCTACACCTTC. Protein: CASSQDRVQGVIANYGYTF.

The chain has TRBV27 and TRBJ2-7; the match to TRBD2 covers 10 bases. Germline loops: CDR1 MNHEY, CDR2 SMNVEV (reference sequence). This CDR3 is built from 14 residues. With 7 bases clipped from V and 0 bases from J, the junction kept 3 bases outside the gene matches. In DNA form, the CDR3 reads TGTGCCAGCAAGGCTAGCGGGAGCTCCTACGAGCAGTACTTC. Its protein product is CASKASGSSYEQYF.

The chain joins TRBV24-1 to TRBJ2-1; D unresolved. V lost 3 bases and J 0 bases, leaving 11 bases between the germline ends. This CDR3 is built from 16 residues. Germline V CDR1 and CDR2: KGHDR, SFDVKD. This CDR3 reads CATSDPRGSSYNEQFF. The CDR3 nucleotides are TGTGCCACCAGTGATCCCCGTGGTAGCTCCTACAATGAGCAGTTCTTC.

The rearrangement uses TRBV30 and TRBJ2-2, with 7 bases identical to TRBD1. With 2 bases clipped from V and 2 bases from J, the junction kept 8 bases outside the gene matches. The V gene's germline CDR1 is GTSNPN and CDR2 SVGIG (reference sequence). The CDR3 extends over 16 amino acids. CDR3 loop: CAWSPRDRRNTGELFF. The CDR3 DNA is TGTGCCTGGAGTCCCCGGGACAGACGTAACACCGGGGAGCTGTTTTTT.

A few counts support this clone. The chain uses TRBV15 and TRBJ1-1; 9 bases match TRBD1. V trimming: 1 base; J trimming: 4 bases; junction bases outside the gene matches: 1. Looked up from germline, CDR1 is LNHNV and CDR2 is YYDKDF (reference sequence). The CDR3 runs 14 residues. CDR3 region: CATSRGDRATEAFF. The CDR3 nucleotides are TGTGCCACCAGCAGAGGGGACAGGGCCACTGAAGCTTTCTTT. Together with reference TRBV15 and TRBJ1-1, the CDR3 gives the full variable domain: DAMVIQNPRYQVTQFGKPVTLSCSQTLNHNVMYWYQQKSSQAPKLLFHYYDKDFNNEADTPDNFQSRRPNTSFCFLDIRSPGLGDTAMYLCATSRGDRATEAFFGQGTRLTVV.

The rearrangement uses TRBV6-2 or TRBV6-3 and TRBJ2-5, with TRBD2 matching over 10 bases. The germline V gene has CDR1 MNHEY and CDR2 SVGEGT. The J segment lost 2 bases and the V segment lost 2 bases, leaving 8 bases of the junction unmatched. This CDR3 is 17 amino acids long. Written as DNA, the CDR3 is TGTGCCAGCAGTTACATCAGCGGGGGGGGGCCTCAAGAGACCCAGTACTTC. It codes for CASSYISGGGPQETQYF.